The entry below gives a single T cell receptor (beta chain) sequence along with its context. The read is 3 residues too short to cover the CDR3 end, so that end is filled in from the germline J gene. The CDR3 is made up of 19 amino acids. Trimming removed 6 bases from V and 5 bases from J; junction bases left unmatched: 15. Per germline, CDR1 MNHGY and CDR2 SAAAGT. The data stem from a study of T cells in women clearing cervical HPV infection. Profiled with immunoSEQ multiplex PCR; TCRdb holds only in-frame clones, not every one. The listing contains 42,000 or so clones. The gene calls are TRBV6-8 and TRBJ2-3; TRBD2 matches 15 bases. The sequence derives from a woman aged 18 to 75 with a cervical HPV16 infection that either progressed to CIN3+ or cleared (not recorded which). Input material: blood buffy coat. The CDR3 DNA, read in part, is TGTGCCAGCAGCGATCCGGCCTGGACTAGCGGGGGGGCCATAGATACG. Translation gives CASSDPAWTSGGAIDT. The whole CDR3 region reads CASSDPAWTSGGAIDTQYF.